One sample yielded the 28 T cell receptor beta chains listed below, sequenced in a study of blood T cell repertoires in COVID-19. Assay: immunoSEQ multiplex PCR; the TCRdb copy retains only in-frame clones and omits some. The sample lists 310,000 or so clones, roughly 89% occurring once. What was sequenced was PBMCs or T cells enriched from blood (not recorded which). Source of these receptors: a woman aged 18 to 35 who had recovered from COVID-19.

The chain joins TRBV9 to TRBJ2-3, with 11 bases lining up with TRBD1. Germline loops: CDR1 SGDLS, CDR2 YYNGEE. The CDR3 is 17 amino acids. With V trimmed by 3 bases and J by 2 bases, 8 bases remained unmatched. This CDR3 reads CASSAGTGGSFTDTQYF. CDR3 DNA sequence: TGTGCCAGCAGCGCCGGGACAGGGGGTTCCTTCACAGATACGCAGTATTTT.

The J gene is TRBJ1-4, the V gene TRBV9; D gene uncertain. There are 17 residues in the CDR3. Trimming took off 3 bases at V and 8 bases at J, with 23 bases between the two ends. Germline CDR1 and CDR2: SGDLS and YYNGEE. The CDR3 DNA follows: TGTGCCAGCAGCGACCGGGAGGTGGGTCACTTCAGAGAAAAACTGTTTTTT. It yields the protein CASSDREVGHFREKLFF.

CDR3 bases: TGTGCCAGCAGCAGCACAACCCGGGACAGGGGGCCCCCAAATGAAAAACTGTTTTTT. Its protein is CASSSTTRDRGPPNEKLFF. This sequence joins TRBV21-1 and TRBJ1-4; whether TRBD1, the table's D call, matches the DNA was not checked. TRBV21-1 is an annotated pseudogene. The length of the CDR3 is 19 residues.

CDR3 bases: TGTGCCAGCAGCGCGAGTACGAACACTGAAGCTTTCTTT. Translated, it gives CASSASTNTEAFF. The gene calls are TRBV7-2 and TRBJ1-1; D remains unclear. The CDR3 runs 13 residues. The V end lost 5 bases, the J end lost 1 base, and 8 bases lay between the germline ends. Germline CDR1 and CDR2: SGHTA and FQGNSA.

The chain has TRBV12-2 and TRBJ1-5; the D call of TRBD1 is as the table states it, not checked on the DNA. TRBV12-2 is listed as a pseudogene. This CDR3 has 17 amino acids. The CDR3 DNA sequence: TGTGCAAGTCGCTTAGGAAGTAGGCAGGTGAGCAATCAGCCCCAGCATTTT. Protein product: CASRLGSRQVSNQPQHF.

The chain uses TRBV19 and TRBJ2-4, with a possible D match to TRBD1 (6 bases). The germline V gene has CDR1 LNHDA and CDR2 SQIVND (reference sequence). V was shortened by 6 bases and J by 5 bases, with 23 bases between the two germline ends. The CDR3 contains 17 residues. The CDR3 loop reads CASRAGATPGWENIQYF. CDR3 DNA: TGTGCCAGTAGGGCAGGGGCAACCCCAGGCTGGGAAAACATTCAGTACTTC.

The chain carries TRBV6-5 and TRBJ2-7, with 9 bases lining up with TRBD2. Trimming removed 7 bases from V and 2 bases from J; junction bases left unmatched: 9. CDR3 length equals 15 residues. The germline V gene encodes CDR1 MNHEY and CDR2 SVGAGI. CDR3 protein: CASKLPTSGTYEQYF. CDR3 bases: TGTGCCAGCAAGCTCCCGACTAGCGGCACCTACGAGCAGTACTTC.

This sequence joins TRBV6-5 and TRBJ2-1; tentative D call: TRBD2 (5 bases). This CDR3 region has 15 residues. Germline loops: CDR1 MNHEY, CDR2 SVGAGI. V was trimmed by 7 bases and J by 7 bases, leaving 20 bases between them. The DNA for the CDR3 is TGTGCCAGCACTACAAAAGTCGGACTTCGGAATGAGCAGTTCTTC. This translates into CASTTKVGLRNEQFF.

The rearrangement uses TRBV29-1 and TRBJ2-7, with D perhaps matching TRBD2 (6 bases). The V end was cut by 3 bases, the J end by 4 bases, with 13 bases between. This CDR3 has 13 amino acids. CDR1 SQVTM and CDR2 ANQGSEA come from the germline V gene. The CDR3 nucleotides are TGCAGCGTTGAGATGGCAGGGAGGTACGAGCAGTACTTC. Amino acids: CSVEMAGRYEQYF.

V is TRBV7-3 and J is TRBJ1-2; 8 positions agree with TRBD1. The germline CDR1 and CDR2 sequences are SGHTA and FQGTGA. The CDR3 extends over 18 amino acids. With V trimmed by 1 base and J by 2 bases, 12 bases remained unmatched. The CDR3 sequence is CASSLRRDRNLRNYGYTF. CDR3 DNA: TGTGCCAGCAGCTTAAGGAGGGACAGGAATTTAAGGAACTATGGCTACACCTTC.

This chain connects TRBV4-1 to TRBJ2-5; the match to TRBD1 covers 7 bases. J gave up 1 base and V 1 base, and 6 bases lay outside the gene matches. The germline CDR1 and CDR2 sequences are MGHRA and YSYEKL. The CDR3 is made up of 16 amino acids. Here the CDR3 reads CASSQALGQIQETQYF. DNA for the CDR3: TGCGCCAGCAGCCAAGCCCTGGGACAGATCCAAGAGACCCAGTACTTC.

V and J are TRBV6-5 and TRBJ2-7; 7 positions agree with TRBD2. The V gene's germline CDR1 is MNHEY and CDR2 SVGAGI. This CDR3 has 15 amino acids. J was trimmed by 0 bases and V by 7 bases; bases with no gene match: 9. Here the CDR3 reads CASTSGRDYSYEQYF. The CDR3 nucleotides read TGTGCCAGCACTTCCGGGCGGGACTACTCCTACGAGCAGTACTTC.

This clone is a singleton in its sample. The gene calls are TRBV12-3 or TRBV12-4 and TRBJ1-5; D is unclear. V lost 6 bases, J lost 2 bases, and 8 bases lay in between. CDR3 length: 13 residues. CDR3 residues: CASSYGGNQPQHF. CDR3 sequence (DNA): TGTGCCAGCAGCTACGGAGGCAATCAGCCCCAGCATTTT.

The sample holds one count of this clone. J is TRBJ1-1 and V is TRBV7-6; the match to TRBD1 covers 10 bases. V trimming: 5 bases; J trimming: 0 bases; junction bases outside the gene matches: 9. This CDR3 is built from 17 residues. The germline gives CDR1 SGHVS, CDR2 FNYEAQ. The CDR3 bases are TGTGCCAGCAGCCCCGGGACAGGGGACCTCATGAACACTGAAGCTTTCTTT. This sequence encodes CASSPGTGDLMNTEAFF.

This clone appeared a single time. The genes are TRBV5-5 and TRBJ2-7; 7 bases fit TRBD1. Per the germline V gene, CDR1 is SGHKS and CDR2 is YYEKEE (reference sequence). The V gene end was trimmed by 7 bases and the J gene end by 0 bases; junction bases not matched to a gene: 7. This CDR3 has 14 residues. This CDR3 reads CASGMTGYSYEQYF. CDR3 coding DNA: TGTGCCAGCGGAATGACAGGGTACTCCTACGAGCAGTACTTC.

The chain employs TRBV18 and TRBJ2-7; 9 nucleotides align to TRBD2. Germline lookup yields CDR1 KGHSH and CDR2 LQKENI. The CDR3 contains 15 residues. J gave up 2 bases and V 6 bases, and 8 bases lay outside the gene matches. The CDR3 spells CASSPSVAGAYEQYF. CDR3 in DNA: TGTGCCAGCTCGCCTTCGGTAGCGGGAGCCTACGAGCAGTACTTC.

The chain couples TRBV9 to TRBJ1-6; weak D call: TRBD1 (5 bases). The CDR3 extends over 15 amino acids. Germline V CDR1 and CDR2: SGDLS, YYNGEE. Trimming pared 2 bases from V and 6 bases from J, leaving 12 bases between. This CDR3 reads CASSVTAGFNSPLHF. The DNA of the CDR3 is TGTGCCAGCAGCGTGACAGCAGGCTTTAATTCACCCCTCCACTTT.

The rearrangement links TRBV27 to TRBJ2-1; 7 bases match TRBD2. The CDR3 has 15 residues. The germline CDR1 and CDR2 sequences are MNHEY and SMNVEV (reference sequence). With 1 base clipped from V and 8 bases from J, the junction kept 8 bases outside the gene matches. CDR3 in DNA: TGTGCCAGCAGTTTATTGGCGGGAGCCTCTGATGAGCAGTTCTTC. Translated: CASSLLAGASDEQFF.

This clone appeared a single time. V usage is TRBV27 and J usage is TRBJ2-1, with D perhaps TRBD1 (5 bases). The germline CDR1 and CDR2 sequences are MNHEY and SMNVEV (reference sequence). The V end lost 2 bases, the J end lost 5 bases, and 10 bases lay between the germline ends. CDR3 length: 14 amino acids. Here the CDR3 DNA reads TGTGCCAGCAGTTTAGGCGTGACAGACAATGAGCAGTTCTTC. As protein: CASSLGVTDNEQFF.

This chain joins TRBV15 and TRBJ1-1; 8 nucleotides align to TRBD1. V trimming: 5 bases; J trimming: 3 bases; junction bases outside the gene matches: 5. The V gene's germline CDR1 is LNHNV and CDR2 YYDKDF (reference sequence). The CDR3 covers 14 residues. The CDR3 DNA is TGTGCCACCAGCGGGTTGACAGGGGACACTGAAGCTTTCTTT. Translated, it gives CATSGLTGDTEAFF.

The V gene is TRBV19, the J gene TRBJ1-5; the match to TRBD1 covers 10 bases. Germline CDR1 reads LNHDA; CDR2 reads SQIVND (reference sequence). The V segment lost 5 bases and the J segment 0 bases; nucleotides outside the gene matches: 1. This CDR3 contains 15 residues. The CDR3 protein is CASSWDRGSNQPQHF. CDR3 coding DNA: TGTGCCAGTAGTTGGGACAGGGGTAGCAATCAGCCCCAGCATTTT.

This clone came up a few times. The rearrangement links TRBV5-1 to TRBJ2-2, with 10 positions matching TRBD2. CDR3 length: 18 residues. Germline V gene data show CDR1 as SGHRS and CDR2 as YFSETQ. Unmatched junction bases numbered 7, after V lost 2 bases and J lost 0 bases. CDR3 in amino acids: CASSLTASGGANTGELFF. CDR3 DNA sequence: TGCGCCAGCAGCTTAACAGCTAGCGGGGGAGCGAACACCGGGGAGCTGTTTTTT.

This clone was found once. The junction and the germline gene differ at one end; a read error may be behind it. This sequence joins TRBV12-3 or TRBV12-4 and TRBJ2-7; a possible D gene is TRBD1 (6 bases). The CDR3 covers 13 residues. CDR3 in DNA: TGTGCCAGCACCCCCCTAATGGACAGTCCCTTAAGGTTC. It encodes CASTPLMDSPLRF.

The rearrangement links TRBV2 to TRBJ1-5, with D unclear. Germline lookup yields CDR1 SNHLY and CDR2 FYNNEI. The V gene lost 3 bases and the J gene lost 4 bases, with 7 bases spanning the gap. CDR3 length equals 13 residues. CDR3 nucleotides: TGTGCCAGCAGTGACGGTCTTAATCAGCCCCAGCATTTT. Translation gives CASSDGLNQPQHF.

V usage is TRBV3-1 (or the pseudogene TRBV3-2) and J usage is TRBJ1-2; D not certain. CDR3 length equals 13 residues. Per the germline V gene, CDR1 is LGHDT and CDR2 is YNNKEL (reference sequence). V was clipped by 4 bases and J by 8 bases, with 14 bases between them. The CDR3 is CASSLERRTGYTF. In nucleotides, the CDR3 is TGTGCCAGCAGCCTAGAGAGGAGGACGGGCTACACCTTC.

This clone was seen once. The genes are TRBV7-2 and TRBJ2-1; perhaps TRBD2 as D (5 bases). Trimming pared 5 bases from V and 10 bases from J, leaving 15 bases between. This CDR3 has 13 amino acids. Looked up from germline, CDR1 is SGHTA and CDR2 is FQGNSA. CDR3 nucleotide sequence: TGTGCCAGCAGCCCGGGCGGGCCCCGGGAGCAGTTCTTC. It encodes CASSPGGPREQFF.

This clone was seen a handful of times. The chain carries TRBV7-9 and TRBJ1-1; a weak D match, TRBD1 (5 bases). Germline V gene data show CDR1 as SEHNR and CDR2 as FQNEAQ (reference sequence). The CDR3 length is 16 residues. V lost 5 bases and J lost 1, with 17 bases in between. This CDR3 is CASSPPQGQRNTEAFF. In nucleotides, the CDR3 is TGTGCCAGCAGCCCTCCCCAGGGCCAGAGGAACACTGAAGCTTTCTTT.

This clone has more than one count but fewer than ten. The rearrangement uses TRBV5-6 and TRBJ1-1, with 9 bases fitting TRBD1. The CDR3 runs 16 residues. The germline V gene encodes CDR1 SGHDT and CDR2 YYEEEE. The junction had 20 bases not matched to a gene; V was cut back by 5 bases and J by 12 bases. The CDR3: CASSPRPGQGFVKSFF. The CDR3 nucleotides read TGTGCCAGCAGTCCCCGACCGGGACAGGGTTTCGTGAAATCTTTCTTT. Full variable domain (missing parts from reference TRBV5-6 and TRBJ1-1): DAGVTQSPTHLIKTRGQQVTLRCSPKSGHDTVSWYQQALGQGPQFIFQYYEEEERQRGNFPDRFSGHQFPNYSSELNVNALLLGDSALYLCASSPRPGQGFVKSFFGQGTRLTVV.